The 22 T cell receptor beta chains presented below share a single source sample, sequenced in a study of sequential checkpoint blockade in melanoma. Treatment given: randomized to nivolumab then ipilimumab (arm A) or the reverse (arm B). Using immunoSEQ multiplex PCR, the repertoire was profiled, and TCRdb retains in-frame clones only, with some absent. This repertoire shows about 3,400 clones, around a fifth found once; its top ten account for 7.6%. The specimen was tumor tissue (inferred from file names), collected from a patient given nivolumab and ipilimumab in sequence. Every receptor here comes from a human donor with melanoma.

By its share, this clone is medium-sized (0.01 to 0.1%). V and J are TRBV11-3 and TRBJ1-1, with D tentatively TRBD1 (5 bases). Germline V gene data show CDR1 as SGHNT and CDR2 as YENEEA. There are 14 residues in the CDR3. The germline V and J ends were trimmed by 6 bases and 4 bases, with 15 bases remaining between them. The CDR3 protein is CASRAAGAATEAFF. In DNA, the CDR3 is TGTGCCAGCAGAGCTGCTGGGGCGGCCACTGAAGCTTTCTTT.

This clone is deemed medium-sized. The chain is built from TRBV6-8 and TRBJ2-7; 10 bases line up with TRBD1. Germline lookup yields CDR1 MNHGY and CDR2 SAAAGT. This CDR3 contains 13 residues. The trim removed 0 bases at V and 12 bases at J, leaving 5 bases unmatched. CDR3 loop: CASSYSPGQGLYF. The CDR3 DNA is TGTGCCAGCAGTTACTCTCCGGGACAGGGGTTGTACTTC.

This sequence joins TRBV4-1 and TRBJ1-5; no definite D call. This CDR3 is built from 17 residues. CDR1 is MGHRA and CDR2 is YSYEKL in the germline V gene. The V and J ends lost 0 bases and 7 bases respectively, with 19 bases between them. The CDR3 loop is CASSQDSPGRVGQPQHF. DNA of the CDR3: TGCGCCAGCAGCCAAGATTCCCCGGGCCGGGTAGGACAGCCCCAGCATTTT.

The V call is TRBV10-2, the J call TRBJ1-1; D gene unclear. Trimming removed 0 bases at V and 1 base at J, with 6 bases between. The CDR3 consists of 14 residues. Germline V gives CDR1 WSHSY, CDR2 SAAADI. In nucleotides, the CDR3 is TGCGCCAGCAGTGAGTCGATCAGGAACACTGAAGCTTTCTTT. The encoded protein is CASSESIRNTEAFF.

This clone rates as medium-sized. The rearrangement links TRBV6-8 to TRBJ2-7; the D gene is possibly TRBD1 (5 bases). The CDR3 runs 15 residues. Germline loops: CDR1 MNHGY, CDR2 SAAAGT. The V gene lost 7 bases and the J gene lost 0 bases, with 16 bases spanning the gap. The CDR3 DNA follows: TGTGCCAGCAACCCACTATCAGGGAACTCCTACGAGCAGTACTTC. It encodes CASNPLSGNSYEQYF.

The chain carries TRBV5-1 and TRBJ2-1, with 7 bases matching TRBD1. The germline gives CDR1 SGHRS, CDR2 YFSETQ. The CDR3 runs to 15 residues. Trimming removed 4 bases from V and 5 bases from J; junction bases left unmatched: 9. The CDR3 DNA sequence: TGCGCCAGCAGCCTGGGACAGCGAAATAACAATGAGCAGTTCTTC. Protein sequence: CASSLGQRNNNEQFF.

This clone was counted ten times or more. The genes are TRBV11-3 and TRBJ2-3, with unresolved D. V shed 8 bases and J shed 2 bases, with 14 bases lying between them. Germline assignment: CDR1 SGHNT and CDR2 YENEEA. This CDR3 is built from 14 residues. This chain's CDR3 is CASVGPQITDTQYF. In DNA, the CDR3 is TGTGCCAGCGTTGGGCCTCAGATCACAGATACGCAGTATTTT. Full variable domain (missing parts from reference TRBV11-3 and TRBJ2-3): EAGVVQSPRYKIIEKKQPVAFWCNPISGHNTLYWYLQNLGQGPELLIRYENEEAVDDSQLPKDRFSAERLKGVDSTLKIQPAELGDSAVYLCASVGPQITDTQYFGPGTRLTVL.

Within the sample, this clone is medium-sized. The chain has TRBV6-8 and TRBJ2-7; D possibly corresponds to TRBD2 (6 bases). V shed 6 bases and J shed 2 bases, with 14 bases lying between them. The CDR3 totals 14 residues. Germline V gene lookup returns CDR1 MNHGY and CDR2 SAAAGT. CDR3 in amino acids: CASRKAGLPYEQYF. The CDR3 DNA reads TGTGCCAGCAGGAAGGCGGGGCTCCCCTACGAGCAGTACTTC.

This clone rates as medium-sized. The V and J genes are TRBV11-3 and TRBJ2-5; D tentatively fits TRBD1 or TRBD2 (6 bases each). The CDR3 extends over 16 amino acids. Trimming shortened V by 2 bases and J by 5 bases, and 18 bases separated the two germline ends. Germline V gene data show CDR1 as SGHNT and CDR2 as YENEEA. The CDR3 is CASSLFPRGREETQYF. The CDR3 DNA is TGTGCCAGCAGCTTATTTCCCCGGGGGCGAGAGGAGACCCAGTACTTC.

This clone qualifies as medium-sized. V gene TRBV6-8 combines with J gene TRBJ1-1; D is undetermined. V was pared by 3 bases and J by 8 bases, with 13 bases between. CDR1 MNHGY and CDR2 SAAAGT come from the germline V gene. The CDR3 is made up of 13 amino acids. CDR3 residues: CASSYPGSVEAFF. The DNA of the CDR3 is TGTGCCAGCAGTTATCCCGGCTCGGTAGAAGCTTTCTTT.

This chain uses TRBV5-1 with TRBJ2-2, with 9 bases lining up with TRBD1. The length of the CDR3 is 16 residues. The germline V gene has CDR1 SGHRS and CDR2 YFSETQ. After removal of 0 bases from V and 4 bases from J, the junction contained 4 bases not matched to a gene. Written as DNA, the CDR3 is TGCGCCAGCAGCTTGGGGGGACAGGGAATCACCGGGGAGCTGTTTTTT. Residues: CASSLGGQGITGELFF.

This clone appeared many times. V and J are TRBV11-3 and TRBJ2-7, with 7 bases that match TRBD2. Germline CDR1 and CDR2: SGHNT and YENEEA. This CDR3 is built from 14 residues. J was trimmed by 0 bases and V by 5 bases; bases with no gene match: 4. In DNA, the CDR3 is TGTGCCAGCAGCCCCGGGACTACCTCCTACGAGCAGTACTTC. This codes for CASSPGTTSYEQYF.

The chain employs TRBV23-1 and TRBJ2-5; D gene uncertain. TRBV23-1 is annotated as an ORF whose role is uncertain. The CDR3 has 13 amino acids. V lost 6 bases to trimming and J lost 5 bases, with 13 bases between them. The CDR3 nucleotides are TGCGCCAGCAGCCAAAGGCCTCAGGAGACCCAGTACTTC. Translated: CASSQRPQETQYF.

The table lists this clone with a few counts. This sequence joins TRBV14 and TRBJ2-2; D is undetermined. Between the trimmed V and J ends, which lost 4 bases and 0 bases, there was a span of 12 bases. CDR1 and CDR2 (germline): SGHDN, FVKESK. The length of the CDR3 is 16 residues. CDR3 sequence (DNA): TGTGCCAGCAGCCTGAATTTCGGGTCGAACACCGGGGAGCTGTTTTTT. This encodes CASSLNFGSNTGELFF. The whole variable domain, filled in from reference TRBV14 and TRBJ2-2, reads EAGVTQFPSHSVIEKGQTVTLRCDPISGHDNLYWYRRVMGKEIKFLLHFVKESKQDESGMPNNRFLAERTGGTYSTLKVQPAELEDSGVYFCASSLNFGSNTGELFFGEGSRLTVL.

The rearrangement links TRBV18 to TRBJ1-1, with 7 bases matching TRBD1. The CDR3 length is 15 residues. The V gene end was trimmed by 6 bases and the J gene end by 6 bases; junction bases not matched to a gene: 13. Germline values: CDR1 KGHSH, CDR2 LQKENI. CDR3 in DNA: TGTGCCAGCTCGTCAACAGGGGTCGGCGATGCTGAAGCTTTCTTT. Its translation: CASSSTGVGDAEAFF.

The chain is built from TRBV29-1 and TRBJ2-7; 9 bases match TRBD2. CDR1 and CDR2 from the germline V gene are SQVTM and ANQGSEA. Trimming removed 2 bases from V and 2 bases from J; junction bases left unmatched: 10. The CDR3 consists of 16 residues. The CDR3 protein is CSVELAGNTLAYEQYF. In nucleotides, the CDR3 is TGCAGCGTTGAACTAGCGGGGAACACCCTGGCCTACGAGCAGTACTTC.

This clone is judged medium-sized. The gene calls are TRBV11-3 and TRBJ2-7, with D perhaps being TRBD1 or TRBD2 (5 bases each). Trimming cost V 3 bases and J 0 bases, with 9 bases left between them. The CDR3 contains 14 residues. CDR1 and CDR2 from the germline V gene are SGHNT and YENEEA. CDR3 amino acids: CASSLGPISYEQYF. CDR3 nucleotides: TGTGCCAGCAGCTTGGGACCGATCTCCTACGAGCAGTACTTC.

This clone rates as medium-sized. The chain carries TRBV6-8 and TRBJ1-2; 7 positions match TRBD1. Germline trimming cut 2 bases from V and 4 bases from J; bases unmatched to any gene: 13. Germline V CDR1 and CDR2: MNHGY, SAAAGT. The CDR3 length is 17 residues. The DNA of the CDR3 is TGTGCCAGCAGTTACAGGGGGCAGGGCGGAATCTCCTATGGCTACACCTTC. It specifies CASSYRGQGGISYGYTF.

This clone was observed a few times. V gene TRBV30 combines with J gene TRBJ1-1; D not certain. Germline V CDR1 and CDR2: GTSNPN, SVGIG (reference sequence). The CDR3 has 16 residues. The ends were cut back, 5 bases at V and 4 bases at J, with 23 bases in the middle. This chain's CDR3 is CAWSGRSISIGTEAFF. CDR3 nucleotide sequence: TGTGCCTGGTCGGGCAGGTCCATCTCGATCGGCACTGAAGCTTTCTTT.

This clone was counted many times. The V call is TRBV11-3, the J call TRBJ2-4; D is possibly TRBD1 (5 bases). The V end was cut by 2 bases, the J end by 2 bases, with 16 bases between. CDR1 and CDR2 (germline): SGHNT, YENEEA. The CDR3 runs 17 residues. In nucleotides, the CDR3 is TGTGCCAGCAGCTTACGCAGGGATAGTGAGACCAAAAACATTCAGTACTTC. It encodes CASSLRRDSETKNIQYF.

This clone was seen only a few times. This chain joins TRBV9 and TRBJ2-7; D unclear. Trimming pared 3 bases from V and 3 bases from J, leaving 19 bases between. The length of the CDR3 is 16 residues. Germline loops: CDR1 SGDLS, CDR2 YYNGEE. As DNA, the CDR3 is TGTGCCAGCAGCGCCCCTCCTGCCCTGAGGAGCTACGAGCAGTACTTC. Amino acid sequence: CASSAPPALRSYEQYF.

Sample share makes this clone medium-sized. The gene calls are TRBV6-8 and TRBJ1-5, with D hard to call. V gave up 5 bases and J gave up 3 bases, with 11 bases separating them. Germline V lookup: CDR1 MNHGY, CDR2 SAAAGT. This CDR3 comprises 14 residues. The DNA for the CDR3 is TGTGCCAGCAGTAGGAACAGTAACAATCAGCCCCAGCATTTT. Protein: CASSRNSNNQPQHF.